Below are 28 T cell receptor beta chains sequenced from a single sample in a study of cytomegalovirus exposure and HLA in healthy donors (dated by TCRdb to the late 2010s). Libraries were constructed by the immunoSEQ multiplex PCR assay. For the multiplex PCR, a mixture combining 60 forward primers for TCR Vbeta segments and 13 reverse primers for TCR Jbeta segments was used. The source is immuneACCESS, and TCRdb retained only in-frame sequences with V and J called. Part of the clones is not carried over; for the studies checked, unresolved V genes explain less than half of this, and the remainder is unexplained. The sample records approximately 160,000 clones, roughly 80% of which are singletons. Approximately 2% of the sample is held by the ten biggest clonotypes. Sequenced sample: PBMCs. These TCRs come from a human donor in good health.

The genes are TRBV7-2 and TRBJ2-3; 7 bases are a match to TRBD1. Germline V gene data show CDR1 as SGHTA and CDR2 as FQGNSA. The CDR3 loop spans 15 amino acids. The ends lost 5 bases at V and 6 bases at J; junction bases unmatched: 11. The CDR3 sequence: CASSQTGALGDTQYF. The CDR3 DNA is TGTGCCAGCAGCCAAACAGGGGCCCTCGGGGATACGCAGTATTTT.

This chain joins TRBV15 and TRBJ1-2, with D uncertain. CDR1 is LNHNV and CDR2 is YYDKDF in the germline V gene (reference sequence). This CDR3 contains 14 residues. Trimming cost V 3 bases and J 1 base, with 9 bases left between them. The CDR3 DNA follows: TGTGCCACCAGCAGGGAAGGAGTTAACTATGGCTACACCTTC. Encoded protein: CATSREGVNYGYTF. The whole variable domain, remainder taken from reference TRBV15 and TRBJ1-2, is DAMVIQNPRYQVTQFGKPVTLSCSQTLNHNVMYWYQQKSSQAPKLLFHYYDKDFNNEADTPDNFQSRRPNTSFCFLDIRSPGLGDTAMYLCATSREGVNYGYTFGSGTRLTVV.

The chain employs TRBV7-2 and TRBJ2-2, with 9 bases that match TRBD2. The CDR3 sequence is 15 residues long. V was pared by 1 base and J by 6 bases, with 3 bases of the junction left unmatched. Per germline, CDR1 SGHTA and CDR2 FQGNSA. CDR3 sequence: CASSLGLAGSGELFF. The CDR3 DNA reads TGTGCCAGCAGCTTAGGTCTAGCGGGGTCCGGGGAGCTGTTTTTT.

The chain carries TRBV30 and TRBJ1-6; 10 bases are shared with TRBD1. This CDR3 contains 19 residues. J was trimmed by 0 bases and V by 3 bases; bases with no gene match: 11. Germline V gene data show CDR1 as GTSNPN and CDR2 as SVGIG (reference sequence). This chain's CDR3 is CAWRGQGIRKSSYNSPLHF. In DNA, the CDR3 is TGTGCCTGGAGGGGACAGGGGATACGAAAAAGCTCCTATAATTCACCCCTCCACTTT.

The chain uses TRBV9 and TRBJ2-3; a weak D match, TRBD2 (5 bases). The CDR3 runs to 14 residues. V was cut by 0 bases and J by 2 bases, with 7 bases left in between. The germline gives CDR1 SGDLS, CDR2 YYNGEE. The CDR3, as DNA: TGTGCCAGCAGCGTAGCGGGAACCACAGATACGCAGTATTTT. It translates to CASSVAGTTDTQYF. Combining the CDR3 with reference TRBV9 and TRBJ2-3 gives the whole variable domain DSGVTQTPKHLITATGQRVTLRCSPRSGDLSVYWYQQSLDQGLQFLIQYYNGEERAKGNILERFSAQQFPDLHSELNLSSLELGDSALYFCASSVAGTTDTQYFGPGTRLTVL.

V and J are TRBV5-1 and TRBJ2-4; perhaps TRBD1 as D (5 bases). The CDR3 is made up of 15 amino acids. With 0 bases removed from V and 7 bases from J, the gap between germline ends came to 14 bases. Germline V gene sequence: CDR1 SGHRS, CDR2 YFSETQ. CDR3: CASSLGADDSNIQYF. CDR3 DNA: TGCGCCAGCAGCTTGGGGGCGGACGACAGTAACATTCAGTACTTC.

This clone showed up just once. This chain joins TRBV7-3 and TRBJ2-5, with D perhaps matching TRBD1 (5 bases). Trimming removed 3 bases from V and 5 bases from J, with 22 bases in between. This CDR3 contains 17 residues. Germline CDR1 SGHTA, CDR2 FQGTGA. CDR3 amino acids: CASSFHNMTAERETQYF. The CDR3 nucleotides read TGTGCCAGCAGCTTTCACAACATGACAGCCGAGAGGGAGACCCAGTACTTC.

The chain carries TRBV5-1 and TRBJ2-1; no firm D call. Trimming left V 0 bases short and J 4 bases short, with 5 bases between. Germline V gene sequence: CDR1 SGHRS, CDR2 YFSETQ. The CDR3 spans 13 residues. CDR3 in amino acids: CASSLGQYNEQFF. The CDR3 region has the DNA TGCGCCAGCAGCTTGGGACAATACAATGAGCAGTTCTTC.

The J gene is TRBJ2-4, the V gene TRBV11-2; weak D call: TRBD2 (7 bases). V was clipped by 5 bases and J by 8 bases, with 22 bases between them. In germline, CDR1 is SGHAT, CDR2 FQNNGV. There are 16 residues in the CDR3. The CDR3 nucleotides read TGTGCCAGCAGCCCATCCCTAGGGGGGGGCTTTGACATTCAGTACTTC. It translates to CASSPSLGGGFDIQYF.

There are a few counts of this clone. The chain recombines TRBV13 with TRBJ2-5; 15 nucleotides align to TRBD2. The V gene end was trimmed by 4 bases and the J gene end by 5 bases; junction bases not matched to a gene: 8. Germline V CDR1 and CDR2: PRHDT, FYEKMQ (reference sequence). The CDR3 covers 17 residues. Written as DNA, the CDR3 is TGTGCCAGCAGCTCCGGACTAGCGGGGGGGCCGCGGGAGACCCAGTACTTC. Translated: CASSSGLAGGPRETQYF.

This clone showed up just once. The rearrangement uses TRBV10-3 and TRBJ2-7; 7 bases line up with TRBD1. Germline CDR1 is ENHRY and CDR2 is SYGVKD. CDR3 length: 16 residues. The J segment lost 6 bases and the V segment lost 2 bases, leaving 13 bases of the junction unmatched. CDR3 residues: CAISEPRQGKVFEQYF. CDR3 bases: TGTGCCATCAGTGAGCCTAGACAGGGTAAAGTTTTCGAGCAGTACTTC.

This CDR3 reads CASSMEHYGYTF. CDR3 nucleotide sequence: TGTGCCAGTAGTATGGAGCACTATGGCTACACCTTC. The chain carries TRBV19 and TRBJ1-2; D remains ambiguous. Germline CDR1 and CDR2: LNHDA and SQIVND (reference sequence). The CDR3 is 12 amino acids. Between the trimmed V and J ends, which lost 3 bases and 3 bases, there was a span of 5 bases.

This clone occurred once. Here the CDR3 reads CASSLGVGPQHF. In DNA, the CDR3 is TGTGCCAGCAGCTTAGGCGTCGGGCCCCAGCATTTT. V and J are TRBV13 and TRBJ1-5, with D uncertain. This CDR3 region has 12 residues. Trimming stripped 0 bases from V and 9 bases from J, with 6 bases between. Germline CDR1 and CDR2: PRHDT and FYEKMQ (reference sequence).

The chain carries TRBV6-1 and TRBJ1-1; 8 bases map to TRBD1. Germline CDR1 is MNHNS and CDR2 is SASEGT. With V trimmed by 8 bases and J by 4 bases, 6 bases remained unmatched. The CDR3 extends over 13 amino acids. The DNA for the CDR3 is TGTGCCAGCGGACAGGGCCTAGGCACTGAAGCTTTCTTT. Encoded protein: CASGQGLGTEAFF.

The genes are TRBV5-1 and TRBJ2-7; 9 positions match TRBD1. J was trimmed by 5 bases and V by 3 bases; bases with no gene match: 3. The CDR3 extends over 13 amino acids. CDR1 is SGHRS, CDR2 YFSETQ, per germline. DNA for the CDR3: TGCGCCAGCAGCTGGGGACAGGGCAACGAGCAGTACTTC. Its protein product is CASSWGQGNEQYF.

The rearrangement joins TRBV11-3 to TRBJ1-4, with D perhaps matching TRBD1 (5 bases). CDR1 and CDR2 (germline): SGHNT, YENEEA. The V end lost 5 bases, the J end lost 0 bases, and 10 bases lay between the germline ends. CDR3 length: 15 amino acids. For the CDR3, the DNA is TGTGCCAGCAGCCGAGTAGGGGCAACTAATGAAAAACTGTTTTTT. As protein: CASSRVGATNEKLFF.

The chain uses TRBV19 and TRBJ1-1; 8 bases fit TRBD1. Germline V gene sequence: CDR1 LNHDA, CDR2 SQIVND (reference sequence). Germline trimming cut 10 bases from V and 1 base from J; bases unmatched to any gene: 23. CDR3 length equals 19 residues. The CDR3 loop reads CATSRRSMGQEGPNTEAFF. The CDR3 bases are TGTGCCACCTCCCGCCGGAGTATGGGACAGGAAGGACCGAACACTGAAGCTTTCTTT. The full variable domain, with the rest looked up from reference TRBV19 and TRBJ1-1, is DGGITQSPKYLFRKEGQNVTLSCEQNLNHDAMYWYRQDPGQGLRLIYYSQIVNDFQKGDIAEGYSVSREKKESFPLTVTSAQKNPTAFYLCATSRRSMGQEGPNTEAFFGQGTRLTVV.

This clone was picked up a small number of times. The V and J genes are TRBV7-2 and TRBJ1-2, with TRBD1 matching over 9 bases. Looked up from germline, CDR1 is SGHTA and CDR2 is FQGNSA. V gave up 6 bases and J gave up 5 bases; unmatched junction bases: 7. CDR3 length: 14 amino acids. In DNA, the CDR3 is TGTGCCAGCAGAGCGACCGGGACAGGGTATGGCTACACCTTC. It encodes CASRATGTGYGYTF.

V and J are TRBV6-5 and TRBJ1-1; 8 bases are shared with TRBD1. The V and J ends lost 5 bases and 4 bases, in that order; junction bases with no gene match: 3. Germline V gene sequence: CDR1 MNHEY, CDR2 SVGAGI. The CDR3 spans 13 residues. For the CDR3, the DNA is TGTGCCAGCAGTCGACAGGGGAGCACTGAAGCTTTCTTT. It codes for CASSRQGSTEAFF.

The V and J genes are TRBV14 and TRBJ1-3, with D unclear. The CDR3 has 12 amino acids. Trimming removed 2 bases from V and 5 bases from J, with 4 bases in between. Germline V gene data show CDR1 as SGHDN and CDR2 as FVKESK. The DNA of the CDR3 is TGTGCCAGCAGCCAACTACGAAACACCATATATTTT. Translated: CASSQLRNTIYF.

CDR3 sequence reads: CASSSLGGGDQPQHF. The CDR3 coding sequence is TGTGCCAGCAGTTCCCTGGGAGGTGGGGATCAGCCCCAGCATTTT. The rearrangement links TRBV27 to TRBJ1-5; D is uncertain. Per the germline V gene, CDR1 is MNHEY and CDR2 is SMNVEV (reference sequence). Deletions cut 4 bases from V and 5 bases from J, with 15 bases between. This CDR3 has 15 amino acids.

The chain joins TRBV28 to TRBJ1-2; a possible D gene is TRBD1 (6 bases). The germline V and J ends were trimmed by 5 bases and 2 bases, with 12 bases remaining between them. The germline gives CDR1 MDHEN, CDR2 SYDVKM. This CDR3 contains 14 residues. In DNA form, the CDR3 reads TGTGCCAGCAGTCCGAACGGACAGAACTATGGCTACACCTTC. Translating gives CASSPNGQNYGYTF.

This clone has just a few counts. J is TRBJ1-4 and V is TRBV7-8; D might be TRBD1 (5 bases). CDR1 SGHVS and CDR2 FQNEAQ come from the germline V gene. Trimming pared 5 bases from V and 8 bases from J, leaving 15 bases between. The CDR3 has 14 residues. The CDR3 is CASSHGGGWEKLFF. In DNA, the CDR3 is TGTGCCAGCAGCCACGGCGGGGGTTGGGAAAAACTGTTTTTT.

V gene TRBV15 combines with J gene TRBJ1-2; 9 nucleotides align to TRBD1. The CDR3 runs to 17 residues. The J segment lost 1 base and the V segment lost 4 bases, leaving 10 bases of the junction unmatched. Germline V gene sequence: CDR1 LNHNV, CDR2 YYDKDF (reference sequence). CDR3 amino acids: CATSNGTGYNINYGYTF. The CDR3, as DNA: TGTGCCACCAGCAACGGGACAGGGTATAATATTAACTATGGCTACACCTTC.

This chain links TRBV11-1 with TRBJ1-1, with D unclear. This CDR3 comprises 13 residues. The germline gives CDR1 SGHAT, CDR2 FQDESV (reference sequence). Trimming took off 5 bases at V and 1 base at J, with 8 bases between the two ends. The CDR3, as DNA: TGTGCCAGCAGCAAGGGAGGGAACACTGAAGCTTTCTTT. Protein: CASSKGGNTEAFF.

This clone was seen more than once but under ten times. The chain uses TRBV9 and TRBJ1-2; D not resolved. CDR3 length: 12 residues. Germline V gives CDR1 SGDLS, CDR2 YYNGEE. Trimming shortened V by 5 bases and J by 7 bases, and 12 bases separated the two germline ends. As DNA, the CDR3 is TGTGCCAGCAGTCACCCGAAACTTGGCTACACCTTC. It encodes CASSHPKLGYTF.

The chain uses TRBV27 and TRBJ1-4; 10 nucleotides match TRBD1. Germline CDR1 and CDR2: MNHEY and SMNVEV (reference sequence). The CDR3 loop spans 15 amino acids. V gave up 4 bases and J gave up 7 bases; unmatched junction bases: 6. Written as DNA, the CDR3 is TGTGCCAGCAGTTACTCGACAGGGGGCGGTGAAAAACTGTTTTTT. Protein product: CASSYSTGGGEKLFF.

CDR3 in amino acids: CASNSILGGTDTQYF. CDR3 DNA: TGTGCCAGCAATTCGATCCTCGGAGGCACAGATACGCAGTATTTT. The J gene is TRBJ2-3, the V gene TRBV2; D not certain. CDR1 and CDR2 (germline): SNHLY, FYNNEI. The length of the CDR3 is 15 residues. Deletions cut 7 bases from V and 1 base from J, with 15 bases between.